These 19 T cell receptor beta chains originate from one sample sequenced in a study of shared clonotypes between healthy human individuals. Sequencing was performed with immunoSEQ multiplex PCR; in TCRdb, only in-frame clones are kept and a portion is missing. The table includes 2 million to 2.5 million clones, around 92% detected once. The sample was naive CD4+ T cells from PBMCs. Sample subset: CD45RA+ positively selected. These receptors came from a man younger than 35 in good health. Some clones in this sample may be carry-over from other donors' samples.

The chain uses TRBV7-9 and TRBJ2-5; the D gene is possibly TRBD2 (5 bases). The CDR3 has 13 residues. V lost 2 bases, J lost 5 bases, and 9 bases lay in between. Germline values: CDR1 SEHNR, CDR2 FQNEAQ (reference sequence). CDR3 sequence: CASSLWGDETQYF. CDR3 sequence (DNA): TGTGCCAGCAGCTTATGGGGAGACGAGACCCAGTACTTC.

The chain recombines TRBV27 with TRBJ2-7, with 11 bases matching TRBD1. Germline CDR1 and CDR2: MNHEY and SMNVEV (reference sequence). J was trimmed by 1 base and V by 6 bases; bases with no gene match: 5. The length of the CDR3 is 15 residues. For the CDR3, the DNA is TGTGCCAGCAGCAGGACAGGGGGCCTGTCCTACGAGCAGTACTTC. Translated, it gives CASSRTGGLSYEQYF.

V and J are TRBV9 and TRBJ1-5; a weak D match, TRBD1 (5 bases). The germline V gene encodes CDR1 SGDLS and CDR2 YYNGEE. The CDR3 is 15 amino acids. V was shortened by 0 bases and J by 8 bases, with 15 bases between the two germline ends. CDR3 in amino acids: CASSVGARGQEPQHF. The CDR3 nucleotides read TGTGCCAGCAGCGTAGGTGCAAGGGGCCAGGAGCCCCAGCATTTT.

With regard to this clone: The same CDR3 also results from other DNA sequences found in this sample. V and J are TRBV6-1 and TRBJ2-5; D gene unclear. The CDR3 spans 11 residues. V lost 7 bases and J lost 4, with 7 bases in between. Germline CDR1 reads MNHNS; CDR2 reads SASEGT. This CDR3 is CASTEGETQYF. For the CDR3, the DNA is TGTGCCAGCACCGAAGGAGAGACCCAGTACTTC.

The chain recombines TRBV25-1 with TRBJ2-7, with TRBD2 as a possible D gene (6 bases). This CDR3 spans 15 amino acids. Trimming pared 3 bases from V and 6 bases from J, leaving 18 bases between. In germline, CDR1 is MGHDK, CDR2 SYGVNS. This CDR3 is CASSESPRERCEQYF. The CDR3 region has the DNA TGTGCCAGCAGTGAGAGTCCCCGGGAGAGGTGCGAGCAGTACTTC.

This clone has only one observation. In the same sample, other DNA sequences code for this CDR3. The chain is built from TRBV10-3 and TRBJ2-7, with TRBD2 matching 11 bases. This CDR3 contains 13 residues. Trimming at V came to 6 bases and at J to 4 bases, leaving 2 bases not matched to a gene. The germline V gene has CDR1 ENHRY and CDR2 SYGVKD. The CDR3, as DNA: TGTGCCATCAGCGGGACTAGCGGTTACGAGCAGTACTTC. Translated: CAISGTSGYEQYF.

V and J are TRBV7-9 and TRBJ2-5, with TRBD1 matching over 7 bases. CDR1 and CDR2 from the germline V gene are SEHNR and FQNEAQ (reference sequence). The CDR3 sequence is 18 residues long. Trimming took 1 base from V and 4 from J; bases not matched to a gene: 15. The CDR3 nucleotides read TGTGCCAGCAGCTTAGTTCGGCTACAGGGGAATTGGGGAGAGACCCAGTACTTC. Protein: CASSLVRLQGNWGETQYF.

The chain carries TRBV7-9 and TRBJ1-5; maybe TRBD1 (6 bases). Germline CDR1 SEHNR, CDR2 FQNEAQ (reference sequence). The CDR3 is 15 residues long. V was clipped by 1 base and J by 6 bases, with 13 bases between them. The CDR3 bases are TGTGCCAGCAGCTTAGAGGGGGGAAGGATTCAGCCCCAGCATTTT. This gives the protein CASSLEGGRIQPQHF.

This clone appeared once. This chain uses TRBV18 with TRBJ2-4, with D maybe TRBD1 (6 bases). Deletions cut 6 bases from V and 11 bases from J, with 20 bases between. The CDR3 runs 14 residues. Germline V lookup: CDR1 KGHSH, CDR2 LQKENI. The CDR3 loop is CASSNAGAPVVQYF. The CDR3 nucleotides are TGTGCCAGCTCCAACGCAGGGGCCCCCGTAGTTCAGTACTTC. The entire variable domain, with the rest obtained from reference TRBV18 and TRBJ2-4, is as follows: NAGVMQNPRHLVRRRGQEARLRCSPMKGHSHVYWYRQLPEEGLKFMVYLQKENIIDESGMPKERFSAEFPKEGPSILRIQQVVRGDSAAYFCASSNAGAPVVQYFGAGTRLSVL.

V and J are TRBV28 and TRBJ2-5, with D perhaps TRBD1 (5 bases). CDR1 MDHEN and CDR2 SYDVKM come from the germline V gene. The CDR3 spans 17 residues. V was cut by 7 bases and J by 0 bases, with 21 bases left in between. The CDR3 coding sequence is TGTGCCAGCACCCCCCCGTTGGGGCATCCCAACCAAGAGACCCAGTACTTC. Translating it yields CASTPPLGHPNQETQYF. Together with reference TRBV28 and TRBJ2-5, the CDR3 gives the full variable domain: DVKVTQSSRYLVKRTGEKVFLECVQDMDHENMFWYRQDPGLGLRLIYFSYDVKMKEKGDIPEGYSVSREKKERFSLILESASTNQTSMYLCASTPPLGHPNQETQYFGPGTRLLVL.

This clone has only one observation. This chain uses TRBV27 with TRBJ2-5, with unresolved D. V was trimmed by 5 bases and J by 7 bases, leaving 20 bases between them. Germline CDR1 and CDR2: MNHEY and SMNVEV (reference sequence). The CDR3 is made up of 15 amino acids. CDR3 loop: CASSQNQAARGTQYF. The DNA for the CDR3 is TGTGCCAGCAGTCAGAACCAGGCGGCCCGAGGGACCCAGTACTTC.

This clone came up a few times. J is TRBJ1-5 and V is TRBV30; no firm D call. V lost 2 bases and J lost 5, with 7 bases in between. Germline V gene sequence: CDR1 GTSNPN, CDR2 SVGIG (reference sequence). The CDR3 contains 12 residues. The CDR3 loop reads CAWSLRYQPQHF. For the CDR3, the DNA is TGTGCCTGGAGTCTAAGGTATCAGCCCCAGCATTTT. The full variable domain, completed using reference TRBV30 and TRBJ1-5, is SQTIHQWPATLVQPVGSPLSLECTVEGTSNPNLYWYRQAAGRGLQLLFYSVGIGQISSEVPQNLSASRPQDRQFILSSKKLLLSDSGFYLCAWSLRYQPQHFGDGTRLSIL.

This rearrangement joins TRBV18 to TRBJ2-2; TRBD2 is a possible D gene (6 bases). This CDR3 region has 16 residues. Trimming stripped 4 bases from V and 4 bases from J, with 16 bases between. In germline, CDR1 is KGHSH, CDR2 LQKENI. The chain's CDR3 is CASSRDSLTSTGELFF. CDR3 DNA sequence: TGTGCCAGCTCACGGGACTCTTTAACTTCCACCGGGGAGCTGTTTTTT.

This chain uses TRBV7-9 with TRBJ2-1; 10 bases line up with TRBD2. The CDR3 covers 15 residues. CDR1 is SEHNR, CDR2 FQNEAQ, per germline (reference sequence). Trimming took 1 base from V and 8 from J; bases not matched to a gene: 5. CDR3 DNA: TGTGCCAGCAGCTTAGTACTAGCGGGAATGTATGAGCAGTTCTTC. Amino acid sequence: CASSLVLAGMYEQFF.

This chain connects TRBV7-2 to TRBJ2-7, with TRBD2 matching 11 bases. V lost 3 bases, J lost 5 bases, and 3 bases stayed unmatched. Looked up from germline, CDR1 is SGHTA and CDR2 is FQGNSA. The CDR3 is 14 amino acids. CDR3 DNA sequence: TGTGCCAGCAGCTTTAGCGGGAGGGACCACGAGCAGTACTTC. Translating it yields CASSFSGRDHEQYF. The variable domain in full, completed from reference TRBV7-2 and TRBJ2-7, reads GAGVSQSPSNKVTEKGKDVELRCDPISGHTALYWYRQSLGQGLEFLIYFQGNSAPDKSGLPSDRFSAERTGGSVSTLTIQRTQQEDSAVYLCASSFSGRDHEQYFGPGTRLTVT.

The chain couples TRBV7-2 to TRBJ1-2; TRBD1 matches 11 bases. Unmatched junction bases numbered 7, after V lost 3 bases and J lost 4 bases. In germline, CDR1 is SGHTA, CDR2 FQGNSA. The CDR3 is 16 residues long. CDR3 bases: TGTGCCAGCAGCTTGGACAGGGGGCCTATTGGCTATGGCTACACCTTC. Protein: CASSLDRGPIGYGYTF.

This chain links TRBV18 with TRBJ1-4; D remains unclear. Looked up from germline, CDR1 is KGHSH and CDR2 is LQKENI. CDR3 size: 13 residues. V was shortened by 2 bases and J by 8 bases, with 9 bases between the two germline ends. CDR3 in DNA: TGTGCCAGCTCACCAATCAGGTTCGAAAAACTGTTTTTT. This translates into CASSPIRFEKLFF.

The V gene is TRBV19, the J gene TRBJ2-4; TRBD2 might be the D (6 bases). Deletions cut 0 bases from V and 0 bases from J, with 12 bases between. Germline assignment: CDR1 LNHDA and CDR2 SQIVND (reference sequence). The CDR3 loop spans 17 amino acids. The CDR3 loop reads CASSIDRDSTAKNIQYF. Here the CDR3 DNA reads TGTGCCAGTAGTATAGACCGGGACTCCACAGCCAAAAACATTCAGTACTTC. The whole variable domain, remainder taken from reference TRBV19 and TRBJ2-4, is DGGITQSPKYLFRKEGQNVTLSCEQNLNHDAMYWYRQDPGQGLRLIYYSQIVNDFQKGDIAEGYSVSREKKESFPLTVTSAQKNPTAFYLCASSIDRDSTAKNIQYFGAGTRLSVL.

This clone came up once. The chain has TRBV15 and TRBJ1-2, with D perhaps matching TRBD1 (6 bases). This CDR3 has 12 residues. V dropped 4 bases and J dropped 8 bases, with 11 bases sitting between them. Germline lookup yields CDR1 LNHNV and CDR2 YYDKDF (reference sequence). The CDR3 loop reads CATSKGRGGYTF. The CDR3 DNA reads as TGTGCCACCAGCAAGGGCAGGGGAGGCTACACCTTC.